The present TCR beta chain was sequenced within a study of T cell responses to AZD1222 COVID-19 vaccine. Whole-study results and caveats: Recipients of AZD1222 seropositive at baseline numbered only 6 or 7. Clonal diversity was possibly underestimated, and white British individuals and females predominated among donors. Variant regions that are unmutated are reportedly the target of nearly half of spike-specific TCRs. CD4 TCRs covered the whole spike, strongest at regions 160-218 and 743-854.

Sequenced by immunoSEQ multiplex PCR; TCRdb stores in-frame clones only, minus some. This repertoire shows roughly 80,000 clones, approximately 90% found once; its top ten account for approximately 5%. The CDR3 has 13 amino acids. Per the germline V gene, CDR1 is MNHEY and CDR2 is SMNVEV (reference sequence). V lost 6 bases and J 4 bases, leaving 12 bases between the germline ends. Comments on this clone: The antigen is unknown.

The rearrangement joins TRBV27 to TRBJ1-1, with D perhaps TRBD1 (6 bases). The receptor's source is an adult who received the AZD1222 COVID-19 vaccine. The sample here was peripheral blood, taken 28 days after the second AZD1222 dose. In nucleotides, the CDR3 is TGTGCCAGCAGGCCGGCAGGGGCCACTGAAGCTTTCTTT. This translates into CASRPAGATEAFF.